This T cell receptor beta chain was identified in a study of Graves' ophthalmopathy and Graves' hyperthyroidism. The germline V gene encodes CDR1 MNHNS and CDR2 SASEGT. Between the trimmed V and J ends, which lost 2 bases and 6 bases, there was a span of 14 bases. CDR3 size: 14 residues. This clonotype turned up a few times. RNA transcripts provided the template for amplifying TCR beta CDR3 regions. Second-round multiplex PCR came after a first-round RT-PCR that employed HTBI primers. Each CDR3 protein is one row after TCRdb ran MiXCR on the multiplex PCR reads. The table has a few hundred thousand distinct CDR3 sequences, over 15% seen once.

The rearrangement uses TRBV6-1 and TRBJ2-7; unclear D gene. The source is a woman between 18 and 29 years old with stable Graves' hyperthyroidism. The source material was peripheral blood. CDR3 DNA: TGTGCCAGCAGTGAAAGTGGGGTGTTGGGCGAGCAGTACTTC. The encoded protein is CASSESGVLGEQYF.